The T cell receptor beta chain described here comes from a study of vaccination effects on CD4 cells after COVID-19. Germline lookup yields CDR1 LGHNA and CDR2 YNFKEQ. Trimming took 2 bases from V and 10 from J, leaving 17 bases between them. The CDR3 length is 14 residues. The data were produced by immunoSEQ multiplex PCR, yet TCRdb's version contains in-frame clones alone and is incomplete. The repertoire includes around 81,000 clones, roughly 73% of them detected once, and under 1.2% sits in the top ten. After expansion with viral peptide pools in the ViraFEST assay, antigen-specific CD4+ T cells were sequenced. Following 10 days of culture, CD4+ T cells were isolated. Two doses of either BNT162b2 or mRNA-1273 were given to each participant. Nucleocapsid antibodies were negative in the vaccine recipients, who had never had SARS-CoV-2 infection. Replacing half the medium with IL-2 medium was done on days 3 and 7.

In the case of this clone: Its matching antigen is unknown.

The chain links TRBV4-2 to TRBJ2-5, with D perhaps assigned TRBD1 or TRBD2 (6 bases each). The sequencing used CD4+ T cells from PBMCs cultured with HCoV-OC43 spike peptides, collected after COVID-19 vaccination. Sample subset: HCoV-OC43 spike overlapping peptide pool stimulation. The source of this sequence is a human donor who received a COVID-19 vaccine. CDR3 nucleotides: TGTGCCAGCAGCCAAAAGGGGGAGGCTCGGGGCCAGTACTTC. It specifies CASSQKGEARGQYF.